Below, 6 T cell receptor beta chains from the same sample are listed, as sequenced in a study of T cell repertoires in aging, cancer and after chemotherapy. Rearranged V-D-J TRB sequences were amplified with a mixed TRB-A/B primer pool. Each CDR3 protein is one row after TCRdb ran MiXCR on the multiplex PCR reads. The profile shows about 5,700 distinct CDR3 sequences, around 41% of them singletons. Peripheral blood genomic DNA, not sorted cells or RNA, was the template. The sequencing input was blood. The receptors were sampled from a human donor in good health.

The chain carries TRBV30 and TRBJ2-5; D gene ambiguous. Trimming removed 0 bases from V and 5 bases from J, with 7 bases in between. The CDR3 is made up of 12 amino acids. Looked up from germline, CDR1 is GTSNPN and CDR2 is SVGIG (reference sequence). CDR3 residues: CAWSVSGETQYF. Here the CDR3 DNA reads TGTGCCTGGAGTGTGTCTGGGGAGACCCAGTACTTC.

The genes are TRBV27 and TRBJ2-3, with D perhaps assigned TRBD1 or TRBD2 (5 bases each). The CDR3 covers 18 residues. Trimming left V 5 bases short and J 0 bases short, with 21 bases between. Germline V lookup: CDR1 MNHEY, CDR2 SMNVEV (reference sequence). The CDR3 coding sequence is TGTGCCAGCAGTGACGGGACCATTCATGTCCCTAGCACAGATACGCAGTATTTT. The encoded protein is CASSDGTIHVPSTDTQYF.

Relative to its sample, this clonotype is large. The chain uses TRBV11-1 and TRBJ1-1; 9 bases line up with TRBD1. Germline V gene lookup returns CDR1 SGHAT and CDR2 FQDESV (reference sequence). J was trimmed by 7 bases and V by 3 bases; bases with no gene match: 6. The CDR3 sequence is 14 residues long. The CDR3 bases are TGTGCCAGCAGCTTCGAAGGGACAGGGTATGAAGCTTTCTTT. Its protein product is CASSFEGTGYEAFF.

The CDR3, as DNA: TGTGCCAGCGGGGCGAACACCGGGGAGCTGTTTTTT. Its protein product is CASGANTGELFF. The rearrangement joins TRBV6-5 to TRBJ2-2; D not resolved. V dropped 8 bases and J dropped 0 bases, with 4 bases sitting between them. The germline CDR1 and CDR2 sequences are MNHEY and SVGAGI. The CDR3 sequence is 12 residues long.

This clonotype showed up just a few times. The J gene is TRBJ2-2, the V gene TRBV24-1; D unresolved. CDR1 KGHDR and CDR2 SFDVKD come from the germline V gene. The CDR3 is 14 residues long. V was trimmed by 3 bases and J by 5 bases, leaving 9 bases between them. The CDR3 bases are TGTGCCACCAGTGATCCCTCCACGACCGGGGAGCTGTTTTTT. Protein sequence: CATSDPSTTGELFF.

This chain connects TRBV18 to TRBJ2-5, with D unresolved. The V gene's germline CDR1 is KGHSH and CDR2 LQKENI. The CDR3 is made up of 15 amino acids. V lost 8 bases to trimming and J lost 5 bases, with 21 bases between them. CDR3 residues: CASRTLQSARETQYF. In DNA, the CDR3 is TGTGCCAGCAGAACTCTACAGAGCGCCAGGGAGACCCAGTACTTC. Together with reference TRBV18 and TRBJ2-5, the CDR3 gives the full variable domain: NAGVMQNPRHLVRRRGQEARLRCSPMKGHSHVYWYRQLPEEGLKFMVYLQKENIIDESGMPKERFSAEFPKEGPSILRIQQVVRGDSAAYFCASRTLQSARETQYFGPGTRLLVL.